Presented here are 27 T cell receptor beta chains from one specimen sequenced in a study of graft-versus-host responses after intestinal transplantation. No antigens are known for them. Clones were sequenced by immunoSEQ multiplex PCR, and TCRdb holds only the in-frame ones, with some missing. The sample lists some 110,000 clones, roughly 84% seen once, with over 0.8% in the top ten. The sequencing here drew on unstimulated CD4+ T cells sorted from spleen or lymph node cells, taken before intestinal transplant. The receptors come from a human donor who received an intestinal transplant.

The rearrangement uses TRBV11-2 and TRBJ2-7; 8 nucleotides line up with TRBD2. This CDR3 has 14 residues. CDR1 and CDR2 from the germline V gene are SGHAT and FQNNGV. Trimming at V came to 4 bases and at J to 4 bases, leaving 6 bases not matched to a gene. The CDR3 loop is CASSWASGHYEQYF. The CDR3, as DNA: TGTGCCAGCAGCTGGGCTAGCGGGCATTACGAGCAGTACTTC.

In regard to this clone: In the same sample, other DNA sequences code for this CDR3. J is TRBJ1-6 and V is TRBV28, with a possible D match to TRBD1 (6 bases). The ends were cut back, 5 bases at V and 11 bases at J, with 22 bases in the middle. The CDR3 is made up of 16 amino acids. Germline V gene lookup returns CDR1 MDHEN and CDR2 SYDVKM. For the CDR3, the DNA is TGTGCCAGCAGTCCATCGGGACAAGGGGGAGGTACACCCCTCCACTTT. The encoded protein is CASSPSGQGGGTPLHF.

V is TRBV15 and J is TRBJ2-5; 12 bases fit TRBD2. Germline V lookup: CDR1 LNHNV, CDR2 YYDKDF (reference sequence). Trimming cost V 4 bases and J 1 base; bases outside gene matches: 1. CDR3 size: 15 residues. The CDR3 reads CATSKGLAGQETQYF. DNA for the CDR3: TGTGCCACCAGCAAGGGACTAGCGGGCCAAGAGACCCAGTACTTC.

The chain is built from TRBV10-3 and TRBJ1-3; 9 bases match TRBD1. J was trimmed by 1 base and V by 6 bases; bases with no gene match: 4. From germline, CDR1 is ENHRY and CDR2 SYGVKD. The CDR3 sequence is 15 residues long. Here the CDR3 reads CAIRKQGASGNTIYF. CDR3 nucleotides: TGTGCCATCAGGAAACAGGGGGCTTCTGGAAACACCATATATTTT.

CDR3 in amino acids: CASSPLRDRGNEQYF. In DNA, the CDR3 is TGTGCCAGCAGCCCCCTGCGGGACAGGGGGAACGAGCAGTACTTC. The V gene is TRBV7-2, the J gene TRBJ2-7, with 11 bases identical to TRBD1. This CDR3 spans 15 amino acids. Trimming cost V 5 bases and J 5 bases; bases outside gene matches: 8. CDR1 and CDR2 from the germline V gene are SGHTA and FQGNSA.

The gene calls are TRBV5-1 and TRBJ2-2, with a possible D match to TRBD2 (5 bases). Trimming pared 0 bases from V and 5 bases from J, leaving 11 bases between. Germline V lookup: CDR1 SGHRS, CDR2 YFSETQ. The CDR3 loop spans 15 amino acids. CDR3 residues: CASSLDGPGTGELFF. CDR3 DNA: TGCGCCAGCAGCTTGGACGGCCCGGGGACCGGGGAGCTGTTTTTT.

This clone was recorded once. The V gene is TRBV10-2, the J gene TRBJ2-1; D gene unclear. V dropped 4 bases and J dropped 0 bases, with 7 bases sitting between them. The CDR3 is 14 residues long. The germline V gene has CDR1 WSHSY and CDR2 SAAADI. The CDR3, as DNA: TGCGCCAGCAGTGTTCTACGCTCCTACAATGAGCAGTTCTTC. It codes for CASSVLRSYNEQFF.

A few counts support this clone. This chain links TRBV29-1 with TRBJ2-5, with D perhaps being TRBD1 or TRBD2 (5 bases each). V was cut by 5 bases and J by 1 base, with 11 bases left in between. Germline V gene sequence: CDR1 SQVTM, CDR2 ANQGSEA. CDR3 length equals 13 residues. CDR3 in DNA: TGCAGCGTTCTAGGGACCTTCCAAGAGACCCAGTACTTC. Translation: CSVLGTFQETQYF. The whole variable domain, filled in from reference TRBV29-1 and TRBJ2-5, reads SAVISQKPSRDICQRGTSLTIQCQVDSQVTMMFWYRQQPGQSLTLIATANQGSEATYESGFVIDKFPISRPNLTFSTLTVSNMSPEDSSIYLCSVLGTFQETQYFGPGTRLLVL.

V usage is TRBV7-2 and J usage is TRBJ2-7; D unclear. The CDR3 extends over 14 amino acids. Germline V gene sequence: CDR1 SGHTA, CDR2 FQGNSA. With 1 base removed from V and 2 bases from J, the gap between germline ends came to 9 bases. CDR3 loop: CASSLGAVPYEQYF. The CDR3 region has the DNA TGTGCCAGCAGCTTAGGGGCAGTCCCCTACGAGCAGTACTTC.

V gene TRBV27 combines with J gene TRBJ1-2; D is ambiguous. The CDR3 runs to 14 residues. Germline V lookup: CDR1 MNHEY, CDR2 SMNVEV (reference sequence). The germline V and J ends were trimmed by 5 bases and 0 bases, with 10 bases remaining between them. In nucleotides, the CDR3 is TGTGCCAGCAGTAAAGGACTTTCTAACTATGGCTACACCTTC. Translated: CASSKGLSNYGYTF.

This chain joins TRBV7-3 and TRBJ1-6; D is unresolved. CDR3 length equals 15 residues. V was trimmed by 4 bases and J by 13 bases, leaving 20 bases between them. Germline V gives CDR1 SGHTA, CDR2 FQGTGA. CDR3 protein: CASSSTPEPSAPLHF. CDR3 bases: TGTGCCAGCAGCTCCACCCCAGAGCCGTCCGCGCCCCTCCACTTT. The complete variable domain, with remaining parts taken from reference TRBV7-3 and TRBJ1-6, reads GAGVSQTPSNKVTEKGKYVELRCDPISGHTALYWYRQSLGQGPEFLIYFQGTGAADDSGLPNDRFFAVRPEGSVSTLKIQRTERGDSAVYLCASSSTPEPSAPLHFGNGTRLTVT.

This chain links TRBV2 with TRBJ2-3; 7 nucleotides line up with TRBD2. Per the germline V gene, CDR1 is SNHLY and CDR2 is FYNNEI. CDR3 length: 16 residues. Germline trimming cut 6 bases from V and 3 bases from J; bases unmatched to any gene: 12. Here the CDR3 DNA reads TGTGCCAGCAGATGGCGGGAGCGGTCAAGGACAGATACGCAGTATTTT. Its translation is CASRWRERSRTDTQYF. The full variable domain, in which reference TRBV2 and TRBJ2-3 provide the parts outside the CDR3, is EPEVTQTPSHQVTQMGQEVILRCVPISNHLYFYWYRQILGQKVEFLVSFYNNEISEKSEIFDDQFSVERPDGSNFTLKIRSTKLEDSAMYFCASRWRERSRTDTQYFGPGTRLTVL.

V usage is TRBV11-2 and J usage is TRBJ2-4, with TRBD1 matching 9 bases. The J segment lost 1 base and the V segment lost 5 bases, leaving 15 bases of the junction unmatched. Germline V gene lookup returns CDR1 SGHAT and CDR2 FQNNGV. The CDR3 is 19 residues long. The CDR3 nucleotides read TGTGCCAGCAGCGGCCGGGACAGGGAAGGGGTTCTCGCCAAAAACATTCAGTACTTC. Translation: CASSGRDREGVLAKNIQYF.

J is TRBJ2-7 and V is TRBV5-6; the match to TRBD2 covers 8 bases. The CDR3 loop spans 16 amino acids. V lost 1 base to trimming and J lost 3 bases; unmatched junction nucleotides: 9. Germline assignment: CDR1 SGHDT and CDR2 YYEEEE. The CDR3 sequence: CASSLSGLGWGYEQYF. CDR3 in DNA: TGTGCCAGCAGCTTGTCGGGACTAGGGTGGGGCTACGAGCAGTACTTC.

On this clone: The junction does not match germline at one end; this may be a read error. CDR3 nucleotide sequence: TGTGCCATCGGTGACAGGGGGACCGAGGACACTGAAGCTTTCTTT. The encoded protein is CAIGDRGTEDTEAFF. This chain links TRBV10-3 with TRBJ1-1, with 9 nucleotides matching TRBD1. Germline loops: CDR1 ENHRY, CDR2 SYGVKD. This CDR3 region has 15 residues.

V and J are TRBV27 and TRBJ1-5; maybe TRBD1 (5 bases). Per germline, CDR1 MNHEY and CDR2 SMNVEV (reference sequence). This CDR3 comprises 15 residues. Trimming shortened V by 8 bases and J by 0 bases, and 14 bases separated the two germline ends. The CDR3 protein is CASRLGVYSNQPQHF. CDR3 in DNA: TGTGCCAGCCGATTAGGGGTTTATAGCAATCAGCCCCAGCATTTT.

The V gene is TRBV6-1, the J gene TRBJ1-3; D call uncertain. The V gene lost 4 bases and the J gene lost 0 bases, with 13 bases spanning the gap. This CDR3 is 16 amino acids long. Germline assignment: CDR1 MNHNS and CDR2 SASEGT. CDR3 region: CASSARLPSSGNTIYF. The CDR3, as DNA: TGTGCCAGCAGTGCTAGACTACCAAGCTCTGGAAACACCATATATTTT.

This rearrangement joins TRBV28 to TRBJ2-3; 7 bases line up with TRBD2. The CDR3 extends over 15 amino acids. Trimming removed 6 bases from V and 6 bases from J; junction bases left unmatched: 12. Germline CDR1 reads MDHEN; CDR2 reads SYDVKM. As DNA, the CDR3 is TGTGCCAGCAGCCCAATGACTAGCATCTCGGATACGCAGTATTTT. It yields the protein CASSPMTSISDTQYF.

This chain links TRBV11-2 with TRBJ2-7; D uncertain. This CDR3 has 11 amino acids. With 8 bases removed from V and 0 bases from J, the gap between germline ends came to 5 bases. Germline V lookup: CDR1 SGHAT, CDR2 FQNNGV. The CDR3 protein is CASAFSYEQYF. CDR3 in DNA: TGTGCCAGCGCCTTCTCCTACGAGCAGTACTTC. Full variable domain (outside the CDR3, taken from reference TRBV11-2 and TRBJ2-7): EAGVAQSPRYKIIEKRQSVAFWCNPISGHATLYWYQQILGQGPKLLIQFQNNGVVDDSQLPKDRFSAERLKGVDSTLKIQPAKLEDSAVYLCASAFSYEQYFGPGTRLTVT.

V usage is TRBV10-1 and J usage is TRBJ2-1; TRBD1 matches 7 bases. J lost 11 bases, V lost 6 bases, and 4 bases had no gene match. CDR3 length equals 11 residues. Germline V gives CDR1 WNHNN, CDR2 SYGVQD (reference sequence). The CDR3 spells CASSDRDKQFF. The DNA of the CDR3 is TGCGCCAGCAGCGACAGGGATAAGCAGTTCTTC.

V and J are TRBV7-9 and TRBJ1-4; no clear D gene. This CDR3 is 14 amino acids long. Trimming took 3 bases from V and 8 from J, leaving 13 bases between them. Germline CDR1 and CDR2: SEHNR and FQNEAQ (reference sequence). CDR3 protein: CASSFKGRKEKLFF. The CDR3 nucleotides read TGTGCCAGCAGCTTCAAGGGTAGGAAGGAAAAACTGTTTTTT.

The gene calls are TRBV6-1 and TRBJ1-2, with D perhaps TRBD1 (5 bases). The CDR3 spans 15 residues. CDR1 and CDR2 from the germline V gene are MNHNS and SASEGT. V shed 1 base and J shed 1 base, with 10 bases lying between them. The CDR3 DNA follows: TGTGCCAGCAGTGAAGTCGGGGGACTTAACTATGGCTACACCTTC. Residues: CASSEVGGLNYGYTF.

CDR3 sequence: CASSPPRGRVEQFF. CDR3 nucleotide sequence: TGCGCCAGCAGCCCGCCGAGGGGGCGGGTTGAGCAGTTCTTC. The gene calls are TRBV5-1 and TRBJ2-1, with TRBD1 matching 7 bases. CDR1 is SGHRS, CDR2 YFSETQ, per germline. CDR3 length: 14 amino acids. V gave up 4 bases and J gave up 9 bases; unmatched junction bases: 10.

CDR3 region: CASSTVGQPQHF. DNA of the CDR3: TGTGCCAGTAGTACCGTGGGTCAGCCCCAGCATTTT. The chain employs TRBV19 and TRBJ1-5; no reliable D call. Trimming took off 4 bases at V and 6 bases at J, with 7 bases between the two ends. Germline CDR1 and CDR2: LNHDA and SQIVND (reference sequence). This CDR3 is built from 12 residues.

Here the CDR3 reads CASGLRGRNQPQHF. CDR3 coding DNA: TGTGCTAGTGGTTTGCGAGGGCGCAATCAGCCCCAGCATTTT. The chain uses TRBV12-5 and TRBJ1-5; D ambiguous. The germline CDR1 and CDR2 sequences are LGHNT and FRNRAP. The V and J ends lost 2 bases and 2 bases respectively, with 7 bases between them. This CDR3 region has 14 residues.

The chain uses TRBV6-5 and TRBJ2-7; 7 bases map to TRBD1. Germline CDR1 reads MNHEY; CDR2 reads SVGAGI. V lost 6 bases to trimming and J lost 2 bases; unmatched junction nucleotides: 10. The CDR3 covers 15 residues. The CDR3 region is CASRDWDRRPYEQYF. In DNA, the CDR3 is TGTGCCAGCAGGGACTGGGACAGAAGACCCTACGAGCAGTACTTC.

The chain links TRBV11-3 to TRBJ2-3; tentatively, D is TRBD2 (5 bases). The length of the CDR3 is 18 residues. Per the germline V gene, CDR1 is SGHNT and CDR2 is YENEEA. Trimming removed 1 base at V and 1 base at J, with 18 bases between. CDR3 residues: CASSLAPLAAPGTDTQYF. The CDR3 DNA reads TGTGCCAGCAGCTTAGCCCCCCTAGCAGCTCCTGGCACAGATACGCAGTATTTT.